Described below is a single TCR beta chain sequence and its context. Trimming removed 5 bases from V and 7 bases from J; junction bases left unmatched: 12. This CDR3 spans 16 amino acids. CDR1 is SGHTA and CDR2 is FQGNSA in the germline V gene. In the authors' workflow: The assay estimated nucleated cells by amplifying reference gene primers. TCRdb keeps only in-frame clones here, not all; method: immunoSEQ multiplex PCR. V and J calls and clone size are as listed in that table; D and trimming were resolved from the DNA. This sample has around 180,000 clones, with 70% to 90% found just once. These data come from a study of blood T cell repertoires in COVID-19. At the level of the study: T cells, B-cell-depleted T cells, or PBMCs supplied cDNA or gDNA.

This chain links TRBV7-2 with TRBJ2-2, with 8 bases aligning to TRBD2. The clonotype was recovered from a human donor with active or convalescent COVID-19. The donor label of this sample is uncertain. What was sequenced was peripheral blood. CDR3 sequence: CASSRPSGGPIGELFF. CDR3 in DNA: TGTGCCAGCAGCCGCCCCAGCGGGGGTCCGATCGGGGAGCTGTTTTTT. The whole variable domain, filled in from reference TRBV7-2 and TRBJ2-2, reads GAGVSQSPSNKVTEKGKDVELRCDPISGHTALYWYRQSLGQGLEFLIYFQGNSAPDKSGLPSDRFSAERTGGSVSTLTIQRTQQEDSAVYLCASSRPSGGPIGELFFGEGSRLTVL.